This TCR beta chain was recovered during a study of T-cell memory formation after mild COVID-19. Turning to the study itself: TCR clusters were largely donor specific.

This CDR3 contains 14 residues. Germline trimming cut 1 base from V and 3 bases from J; bases unmatched to any gene: 1. CDR1 is SGHRS and CDR2 is YFSETQ in the germline V gene. TCRdb passed the 5' RACE reads through MiXCR, listing each CDR3 protein once. The table records approximately 350,000 distinct CDR3 sequences, 25% to 30% of them present only once. Whole-study findings and limits: From day 15 to 85, contracting clones were balanced between CD4 and CD8, whereas later expanders leaned toward CD4+. The study detected some responding clones in pre-infection memory, suggesting cross-reactive memory joined.

This clonotype was counted many times. Its antigen is not identified. The sequencing sample was made of PBMCs or a T cell subset sorted from them (not recorded which). The J gene is TRBJ2-4, the V gene TRBV5-1; 7 nucleotides align to TRBD1. The sequence was collected from an adult woman who had mild COVID-19 (a few samples of this study predate the infection). Cell type and time point are not known. CDR3 protein: CASSLTGDKNIQYF. The CDR3 coding sequence is TGCGCCAGCAGCTTGACAGGGGACAAAAACATTCAGTACTTC.